Reported below is one T cell receptor (beta chain). As yet, its antigen is unknown. At one of its ends the junction is not consistent with the germline gene, which may arise from a read error. Read sequence stops 3 residues before the CDR3 end, and the germline J gene provides the missing end. All donors had a single incident cervical HPV16 infection, not prevalent. Assay: immunoSEQ multiplex PCR; the TCRdb copy retains only in-frame clones and omits some. The table for this sample gives approximately 37,000 clones. Germline-derived CDR1 and CDR2 are SGHAT and FQNNGV. This CDR3 region has 13 residues. The entry originates in a study of T cells in women clearing cervical HPV infection. Study observations and caveats: Effector/memory and HPV-specific T cells were not isolated, and association timing is unknown. TRBV6-7 relative abundance averaged approximately 0.1% in cases and about 0.15% in controls.

What was sequenced was blood buffy coat. V usage is TRBV11-2 and J usage is TRBJ2-3; D remains unclear. The TCR originated in a woman aged 18-70 years with a cervical HPV16 infection that either progressed to CIN3+ or cleared (not recorded which). The CDR3 loop reads CASSLRASETQYF. CDR3 DNA, as far as it was read: TGTGCCAGCAGCTTAAGAGCGTCAGAGACG.